What follows is one TCR beta chain and its context. Its matching antigen is unknown. TCRdb recomputed calls from the RT-PCR reads with MiXCR, one row per CDR3 protein. The table includes under 750,000 distinct CDR3 sequences, about 10% detected once. CDR1 is SEHNR and CDR2 is FQNEAQ in the germline V gene (reference sequence). There are 11 residues in the CDR3. The data belong to a study of response to subunit inactivated influenza vaccine. The study, taken as a whole, reports: The authors suggested that every seasonal influenza vaccination recruits few new T cells.

This specimen was PBMCs from blood, taken on the day of vaccination. This rearrangement joins TRBV7-9 to TRBJ1-2; maybe TRBD1 (5 bases). The clonotype was recovered from a man aged 45-65 years who received an inactivated influenza vaccine. CDR3 coding DNA: TGTGTAACCCGTTGGGGGAGTGGCTACACCTTC. This gives the protein CVTRWGSGYTF.